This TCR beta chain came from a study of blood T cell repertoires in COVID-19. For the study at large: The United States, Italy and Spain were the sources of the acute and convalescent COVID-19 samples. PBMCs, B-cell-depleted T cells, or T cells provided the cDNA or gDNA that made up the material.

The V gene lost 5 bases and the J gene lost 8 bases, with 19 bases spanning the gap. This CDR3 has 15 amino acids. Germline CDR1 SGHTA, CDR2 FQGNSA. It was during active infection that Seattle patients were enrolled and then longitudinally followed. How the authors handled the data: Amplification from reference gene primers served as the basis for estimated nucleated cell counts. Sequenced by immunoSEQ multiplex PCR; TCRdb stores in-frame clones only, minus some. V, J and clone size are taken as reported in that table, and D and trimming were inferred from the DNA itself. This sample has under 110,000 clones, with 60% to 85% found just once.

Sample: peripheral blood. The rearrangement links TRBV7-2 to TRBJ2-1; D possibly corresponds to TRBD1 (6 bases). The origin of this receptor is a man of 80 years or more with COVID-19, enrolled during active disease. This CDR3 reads CASSGRLGAGDEQFF. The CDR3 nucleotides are TGTGCCAGCAGCGGGCGCTTGGGGGCAGGGGATGAGCAGTTCTTC.